Detailed here is one T cell receptor beta chain. Its antigen is currently unknown. The ends were cut back, 0 bases at V and 3 bases at J, with 9 bases in the middle. Germline-derived CDR1 and CDR2 are SGHKS and YYEKEE (reference sequence). The CDR3 is 15 amino acids. Only in-frame clones appear in the TCRdb table, and some are missing; sequencing was by immunoSEQ multiplex PCR. Of about 150,000 clones listed, approximately 88% are singletons. The record originates from a study of T cell responses to AZD1222 COVID-19 vaccine. Study-level results: CD4 TCRs covered the whole spike, strongest at regions 160-218 and 743-854. The study identified only six AZD1222 recipients as seropositive at baseline. Recipients of two AZD1222 doses showed rising Spike-specific TCR breadth and depth. Unmutated variant regions reportedly attract nearly half of all spike-specific TCRs.

This chain uses TRBV5-5 with TRBJ1-4; possibly TRBD1 for D (6 bases). The starting material was peripheral blood, obtained on day 0 of MenACWY control vaccination. This receptor was taken from an adult in good health. CDR3 sequence reads: CASSLVGAANEKLFF. The CDR3 nucleotides read TGTGCCAGCAGCTTGGTGGGGGCGGCTAATGAAAAACTGTTTTTT.